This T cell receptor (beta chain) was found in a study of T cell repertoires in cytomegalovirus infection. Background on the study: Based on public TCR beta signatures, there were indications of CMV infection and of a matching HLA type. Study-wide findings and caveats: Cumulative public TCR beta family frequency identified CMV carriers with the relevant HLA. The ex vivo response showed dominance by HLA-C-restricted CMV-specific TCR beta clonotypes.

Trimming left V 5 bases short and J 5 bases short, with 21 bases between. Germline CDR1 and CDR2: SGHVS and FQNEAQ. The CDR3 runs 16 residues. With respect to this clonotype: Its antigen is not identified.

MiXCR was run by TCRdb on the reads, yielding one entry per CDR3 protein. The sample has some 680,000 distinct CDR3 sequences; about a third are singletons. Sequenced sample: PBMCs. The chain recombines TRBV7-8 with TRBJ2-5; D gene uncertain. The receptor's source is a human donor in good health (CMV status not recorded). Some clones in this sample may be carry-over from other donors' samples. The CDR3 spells CASSVPPWADGETQYF. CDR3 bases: TGTGCCAGCAGCGTACCTCCATGGGCGGACGGCGAGACCCAGTACTTC. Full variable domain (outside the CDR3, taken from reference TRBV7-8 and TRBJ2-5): GAGVSQSPRYKVAKRGQDVALRCDPISGHVSLFWYQQALGQGPEFLTYFQNEAQLDKSGLPSDRFFAERPEGSVSTLKIQRTQQEDSAVYLCASSVPPWADGETQYFGPGTRLLVL.